A selection of T cell receptor beta chains follows, all from one sample in a study of T cells after yellow fever vaccination. TCRdb reprocessed the 5' RACE reads with MiXCR, giving one entry per CDR3 protein. The table lists around 150,000 distinct CDR3 sequences, about 7% of them singletons, with 2.5% to 3% in the top ten. The starting material was CD4+ T cells sorted from PBMCs, obtained about 5 days after the first yellow fever vaccination. The receptor source for this set is a man younger than 35 who received the YFV17D yellow fever vaccine. The CDR3 runs from the conserved cysteine through the conserved F or W. D genes are given only for firm matches. Some rows mark clone size as missing; the rest say once, few, many or name a class of expanded clone.

>TRBJ2-3|TRBD2|many|TRBV20-1
CSARSSGGGDTQYF
TGCAGTGCTAGAAGTAGCGGGGGCGGGGATACGCAGTATTTT
>TRBJ2-3|NA|many|TRBV7-9
CASSEPGARDTQYF
TGTGCCAGCAGCGAGCCTGGGGCTAGGGATACGCAGTATTTT
>TRBJ2-5|NA|NA|TRBV7-9
CASSLAAAEGSETQYF
TGTGCCAGCAGCTTAGCCGCCGCAGAAGGGTCAGAGACCCAGTACTTC
>TRBJ1-1|NA|NA|TRBV6-1
CASSVHWANTEAFF
TGTGCCAGCAGTGTACACTGGGCCAACACTGAAGCTTTCTTT
>TRBJ2-2|NA|few|TRBV9
CASSDRFPNTGELFF
TGTGCCAGCAGCGACAGGTTCCCGAACACCGGGGAGCTGTTTTTT
>TRBJ2-7|TRBD1|many|TRBV6-5
CASSNDRGSYEQYF
TGTGCCAGCAGTAACGACAGGGGGTCCTACGAGCAGTACTTC
>TRBJ2-7|TRBD2|few|TRBV18
CASSPRGFDYEQYF
TGTGCCAGCTCACCGCGGGGGTTTGACTACGAGCAGTACTTC
>TRBJ1-1|NA|NA|TRBV6-2/TRBV6-3
CASSYYLKGTEAFF
TGTGCCAGCAGTTACTACCTAAAGGGGACTGAAGCTTTCTTT
>TRBJ2-2|NA|many|TRBV11-2
CASSLWVTTAGELFF
TGTGCCAGCAGCTTATGGGTCACTACGGCCGGGGAGCTGTTTTTT
>TRBJ2-5|NA|many|TRBV7-2
CASSFGSTARETQYF
TGTGCCAGCAGCTTTGGGTCAACCGCGAGAGAGACCCAGTACTTC